This entry concerns a single TCR beta chain. V was trimmed by 5 bases and J by 8 bases, leaving 18 bases between them. Germline V lookup: CDR1 MNHEY, CDR2 SVGAGI. The CDR3 has 14 residues. The data belong to a study of blood T cell repertoires in COVID-19. Background on the study: Researchers got acute and convalescent COVID-19 samples from the United States, Italy and Spain. PBMCs, B-cell-depleted T cells, or T cells provided the cDNA or gDNA that made up the material.

Clones were read by immunoSEQ multiplex PCR, and TCRdb kept only the in-frame ones, dropping some. The sample records approximately 450,000 clones, around 89% being singletons. The sample comprised peripheral blood. This rearrangement joins TRBV6-5 to TRBJ1-2; a possible D gene is TRBD1 (6 bases). The origin of this receptor is a woman in her 30s with acute or convalescent COVID-19. The DNA of the CDR3 is TGTGCCAGCAGTCTCCGGGGAGGGGGAGAAGGCTACACCTTC. Residues: CASSLRGGGEGYTF.